This record looks at one T cell receptor beta chain sequence and its context. The table came from immunoSEQ multiplex PCR; TCRdb's copy has only in-frame clones and leaves some out. The table shows approximately 110,000 clones, with about nine tenths occurring only once. This sample stems from a study of T cell responses to AZD1222 COVID-19 vaccine. The CDR3 spans 12 residues. V dropped 2 bases and J dropped 3 bases, with 4 bases sitting between them. The V gene's germline CDR1 is MNHEY and CDR2 SVGAGI. The sequencing used peripheral blood, collected 28 days after the second AZD1222 dose. The sequence came from an adult who received the AZD1222 COVID-19 vaccine. The chain combines TRBV6-5 with TRBJ1-1; D is unresolved. CDR3 amino acids: CASSYGDTEAFF. The CDR3 DNA follows: TGTGCCAGCAGTTACGGGGACACTGAAGCTTTCTTT.